What follows describes a single TCR beta chain. In the original analysis: Estimated nucleated cell counts came from reference gene primer amplification. Method: immunoSEQ multiplex PCR; TCRdb's copy keeps in-frame clones and lacks some. From that table come the V and J calls and clone size; the DNA was used to work out D and trimming. This table holds 65,000 to 95,000 clones, 80% found once. The sample is drawn from a study of blood T cell repertoires in COVID-19. On the study more broadly: T cells, B-cell-depleted T cells, or PBMCs supplied cDNA or gDNA.

This CDR3 has 15 amino acids. Trimming at V came to 3 bases and at J to 4 bases, leaving 5 bases not matched to a gene. Looked up from germline, CDR1 is LGHNA and CDR2 is YNFKEQ. The chain employs TRBV4-2 and TRBJ2-3; 9 bases are shared with TRBD2. The clonotype comes from a woman aged 40 to 50 with active or convalescent COVID-19. The sample was peripheral blood. The CDR3 spells CASSHWGLASDTQYF. DNA for the CDR3: TGTGCCAGCAGCCACTGGGGACTAGCCTCAGATACGCAGTATTTT.